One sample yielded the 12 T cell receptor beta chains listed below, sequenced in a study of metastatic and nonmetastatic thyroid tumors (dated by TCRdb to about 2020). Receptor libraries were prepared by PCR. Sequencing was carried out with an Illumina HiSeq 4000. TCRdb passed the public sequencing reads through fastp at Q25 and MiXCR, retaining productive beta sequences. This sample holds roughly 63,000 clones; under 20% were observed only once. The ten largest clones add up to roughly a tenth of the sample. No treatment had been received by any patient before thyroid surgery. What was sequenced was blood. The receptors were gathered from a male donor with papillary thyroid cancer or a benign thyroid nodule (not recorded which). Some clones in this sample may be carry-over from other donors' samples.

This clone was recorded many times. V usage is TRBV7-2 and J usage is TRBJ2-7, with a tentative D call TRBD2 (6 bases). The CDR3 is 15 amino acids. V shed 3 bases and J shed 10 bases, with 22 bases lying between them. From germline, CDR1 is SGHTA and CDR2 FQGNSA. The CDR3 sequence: CASSFRGGGTSLQYF. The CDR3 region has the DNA TGTGCCAGCAGCTTCAGAGGTGGTGGGACTTCACTTCAGTACTTC.

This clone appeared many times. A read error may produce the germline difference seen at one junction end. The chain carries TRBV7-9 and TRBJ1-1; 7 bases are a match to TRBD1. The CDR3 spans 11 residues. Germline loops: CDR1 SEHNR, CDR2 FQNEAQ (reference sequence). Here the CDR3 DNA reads TGTGCCAGCAGCTTGCATCCGGGACAGACCTTT. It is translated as CASSLHPGQTF.

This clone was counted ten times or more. Here the CDR3 DNA reads TGTGCCAGCACCTCGGAGAGGGGAGGCACAGATACGCAGTATTTT. This translates into CASTSERGGTDTQYF. The V and J genes are TRBV28 and TRBJ2-3, with D perhaps given as TRBD1 or TRBD2 (5 bases each). This CDR3 has 15 amino acids. Looked up from germline, CDR1 is MDHEN and CDR2 is SYDVKM. V was trimmed by 7 bases and J by 1 base, leaving 15 bases between them.

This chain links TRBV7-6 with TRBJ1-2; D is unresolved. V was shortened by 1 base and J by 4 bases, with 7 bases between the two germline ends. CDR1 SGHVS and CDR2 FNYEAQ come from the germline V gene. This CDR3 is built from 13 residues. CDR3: CASSLDGFYGYTF. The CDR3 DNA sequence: TGTGCCAGCAGCTTAGACGGCTTCTATGGCTACACCTTC. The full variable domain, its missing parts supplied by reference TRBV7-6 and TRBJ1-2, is GAGVSQSPRYKVTKRGQDVALRCDPISGHVSLYWYRQALGQGPEFLTYFNYEAQQDKSGLPNDRFSAERPEGSISTLTIQRTEQRDSAMYRCASSLDGFYGYTFGSGTRLTVV.

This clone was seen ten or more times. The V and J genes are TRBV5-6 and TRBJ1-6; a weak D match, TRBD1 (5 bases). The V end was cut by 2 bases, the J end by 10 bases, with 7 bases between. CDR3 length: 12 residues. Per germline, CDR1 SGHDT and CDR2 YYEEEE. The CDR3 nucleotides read TGTGCCAGCAGCTTAGGGGACTCACCCCTCCACTTT. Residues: CASSLGDSPLHF.

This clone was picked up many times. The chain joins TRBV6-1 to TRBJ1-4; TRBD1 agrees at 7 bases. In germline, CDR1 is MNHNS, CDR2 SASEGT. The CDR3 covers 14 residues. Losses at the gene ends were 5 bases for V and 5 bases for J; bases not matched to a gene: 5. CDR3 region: CASSLRDSNEKLFF. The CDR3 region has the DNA TGTGCCAGCAGTTTACGGGACAGCAATGAAAAACTGTTTTTT.

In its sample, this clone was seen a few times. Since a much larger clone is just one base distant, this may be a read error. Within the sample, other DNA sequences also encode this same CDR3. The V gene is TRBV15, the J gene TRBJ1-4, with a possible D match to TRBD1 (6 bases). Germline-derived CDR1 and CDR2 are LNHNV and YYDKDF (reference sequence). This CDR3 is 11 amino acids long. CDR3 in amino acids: CAGTSNEKLFF. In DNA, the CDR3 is TGTGCCGGGACATCTAATGAAAAGCTGTTTTTT. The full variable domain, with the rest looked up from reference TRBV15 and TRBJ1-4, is DAMVIQNPRYQVTQFGKPVTLSCSQTLNHNVMYWYQQKSSQAPKLLFHYYDKDFNNEADTPDNFQSRRPNTSFCFLDIRSPGLGDTAMYLCAGTSNEKLFFGSGTQLSVL.

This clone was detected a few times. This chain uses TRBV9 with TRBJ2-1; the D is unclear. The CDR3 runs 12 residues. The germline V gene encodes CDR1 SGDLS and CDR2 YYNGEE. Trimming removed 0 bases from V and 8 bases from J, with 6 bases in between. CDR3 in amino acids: CASSVEEYEQFF. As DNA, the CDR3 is TGTGCCAGCAGCGTAGAGGAATATGAGCAGTTCTTC.

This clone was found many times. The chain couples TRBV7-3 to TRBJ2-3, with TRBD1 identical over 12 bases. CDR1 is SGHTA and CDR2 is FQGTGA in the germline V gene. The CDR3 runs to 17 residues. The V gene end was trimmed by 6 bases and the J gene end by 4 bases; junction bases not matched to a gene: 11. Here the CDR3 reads CASSYSGTGGKADTQYF. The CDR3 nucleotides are TGTGCCAGCAGTTACTCCGGGACAGGGGGCAAGGCAGATACGCAGTATTTT.

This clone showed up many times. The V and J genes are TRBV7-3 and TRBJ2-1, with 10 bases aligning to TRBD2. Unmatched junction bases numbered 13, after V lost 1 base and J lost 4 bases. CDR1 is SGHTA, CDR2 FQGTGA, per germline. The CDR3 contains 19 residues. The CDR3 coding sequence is TGTGCCAGCAGCTTAAGTCCAGGACCCGGGACTAGCGTATACAATGAGCAGTTCTTC. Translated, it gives CASSLSPGPGTSVYNEQFF.

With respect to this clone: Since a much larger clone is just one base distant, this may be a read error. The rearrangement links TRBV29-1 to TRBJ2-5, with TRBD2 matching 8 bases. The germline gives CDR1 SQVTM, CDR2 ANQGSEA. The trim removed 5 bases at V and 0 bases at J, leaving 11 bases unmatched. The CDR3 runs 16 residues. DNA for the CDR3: TGCAGCGTTTGGGGGCAACTAGCGGCCCACCAAGAGACCCAGTACTTC. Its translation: CSVWGQLAAHQETQYF. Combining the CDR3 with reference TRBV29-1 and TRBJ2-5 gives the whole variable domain SAVISQKPSRDICQRGTSLTIQCQVDSQVTMMFWYRQQPGQSLTLIATANQGSEATYESGFVIDKFPISRPNLTFSTLTVSNMSPEDSSIYLCSVWGQLAAHQETQYFGPGTRLLVL.

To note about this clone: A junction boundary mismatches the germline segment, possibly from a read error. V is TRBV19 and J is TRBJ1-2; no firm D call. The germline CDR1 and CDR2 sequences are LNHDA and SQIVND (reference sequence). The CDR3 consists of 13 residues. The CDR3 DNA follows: TGTGCCAGTAGTTCTCAGGTGACTGATGGCTACAACTTC. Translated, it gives CASSSQVTDGYNF.